This TCR beta chain was recovered during a study of shared clonotypes between healthy human individuals. Profiled with immunoSEQ multiplex PCR; TCRdb holds only in-frame clones, not every one. The data hold over 950,000 clones, with 60% to 85% observed a single time. Trimming stripped 4 bases from V and 0 bases from J, with 9 bases between. The CDR3 is 15 residues long. CDR1 is ENHRY and CDR2 is SYGVKD in the germline V gene. The TCR sequence derives from a man between 18 and 29 years old in good health. Some clones in this sample may be carry-over from other donors' samples. The material sequenced was memory CD4+ T cells from PBMCs. Stated subset: CD45RA-negative fraction. The gene calls are TRBV10-3 and TRBJ2-2; D is uncertain. The CDR3 is CAISAASSNTGELFF. Here the CDR3 DNA reads TGTGCCATCAGTGCCGCTAGTTCGAACACCGGGGAGCTGTTTTTT.